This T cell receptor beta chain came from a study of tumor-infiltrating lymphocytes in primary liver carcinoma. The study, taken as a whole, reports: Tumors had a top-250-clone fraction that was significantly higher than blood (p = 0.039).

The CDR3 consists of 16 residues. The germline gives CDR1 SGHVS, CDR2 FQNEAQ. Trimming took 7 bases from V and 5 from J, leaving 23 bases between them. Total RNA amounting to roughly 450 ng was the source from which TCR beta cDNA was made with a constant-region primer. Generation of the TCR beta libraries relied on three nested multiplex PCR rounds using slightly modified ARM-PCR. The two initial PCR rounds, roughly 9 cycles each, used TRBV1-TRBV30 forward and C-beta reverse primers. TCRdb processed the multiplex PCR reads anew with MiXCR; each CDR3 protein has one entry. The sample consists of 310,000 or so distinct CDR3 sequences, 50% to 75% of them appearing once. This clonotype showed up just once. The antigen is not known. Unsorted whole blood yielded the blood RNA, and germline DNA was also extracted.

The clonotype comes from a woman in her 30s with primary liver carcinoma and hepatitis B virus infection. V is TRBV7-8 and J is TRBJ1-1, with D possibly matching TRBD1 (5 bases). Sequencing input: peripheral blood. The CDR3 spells CASNLTLPLGGTEAFF. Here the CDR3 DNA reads TGTGCCAGCAACCTGACACTACCCCTCGGGGGAACTGAAGCTTTCTTT.